The clone carrying this TCR beta chain turned up a few times. Antigen: not known. Treg sorting used a CD4+CD25+CD127-/low gate. J gave up 2 bases and V 6 bases, and 3 bases lay outside the gene matches. This CDR3 region has 14 residues. Adaptor-ligated barcode primers were used to amplify TRBV12-4/TRBJ1-2 clonotypes. TCRdb processed the multiplex PCR reads anew with MiXCR; each CDR3 protein has one entry. Among around 120 distinct CDR3 sequences, 22% were seen once, and the ten largest hold approximately 65%. Study outcomes and limitations: Tumor Tregs overlapped most with tumor, then blood, naive CD4+ cells. In terms of TCR gene usage, tumor memory CD4+ T cells clustered together with blood and lymph node memory CD4+ cells, as well as with lymph node naive CD4+ cells.

This TCR came from a female donor with breast cancer. Specimen: tumor-infiltrating Tregs sorted from the breast tumor. The chain recombines TRBV12-3 or TRBV12-4 with TRBJ1-2; 10 bases match TRBD1. CDR3 loop: CASSRGQGNYGYTF. CDR3 DNA: TGTGCCAGCAGCCGGGGACAGGGGAACTATGGCTACACCTTC.